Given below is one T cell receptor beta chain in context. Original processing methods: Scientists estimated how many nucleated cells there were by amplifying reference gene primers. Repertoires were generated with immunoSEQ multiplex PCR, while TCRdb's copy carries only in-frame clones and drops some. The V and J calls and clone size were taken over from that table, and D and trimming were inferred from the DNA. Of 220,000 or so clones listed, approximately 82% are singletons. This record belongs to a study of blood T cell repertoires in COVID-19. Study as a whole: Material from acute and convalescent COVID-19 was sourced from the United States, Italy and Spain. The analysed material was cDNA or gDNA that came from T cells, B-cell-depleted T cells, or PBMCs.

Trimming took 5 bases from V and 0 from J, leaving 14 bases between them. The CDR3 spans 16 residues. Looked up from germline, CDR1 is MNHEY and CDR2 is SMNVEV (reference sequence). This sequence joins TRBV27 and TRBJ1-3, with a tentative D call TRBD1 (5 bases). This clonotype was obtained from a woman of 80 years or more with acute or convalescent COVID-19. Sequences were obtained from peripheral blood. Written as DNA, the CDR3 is TGTGCCAGCAGTAACAGGACCCCGAGCTCTGGAAACACCATATATTTT. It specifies CASSNRTPSSGNTIYF.